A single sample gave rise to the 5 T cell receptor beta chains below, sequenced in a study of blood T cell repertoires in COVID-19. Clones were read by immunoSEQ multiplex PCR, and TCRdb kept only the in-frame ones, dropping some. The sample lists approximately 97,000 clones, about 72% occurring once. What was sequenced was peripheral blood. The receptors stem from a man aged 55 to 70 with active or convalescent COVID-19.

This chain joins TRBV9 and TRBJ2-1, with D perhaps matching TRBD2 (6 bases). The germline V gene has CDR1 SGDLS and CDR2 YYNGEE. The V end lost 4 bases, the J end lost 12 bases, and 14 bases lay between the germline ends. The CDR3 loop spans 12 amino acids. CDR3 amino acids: CASSNTGTPQFF. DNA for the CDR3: TGTGCCAGCAGCAACACCGGGACTCCGCAGTTCTTC.

The CDR3 sequence is CASSSRDSKLFF. The DNA of the CDR3 is TGTGCCAGCAGCTCCCGGGACAGTAAACTGTTTTTT. This chain connects TRBV5-4 to TRBJ1-4; 7 bases map to TRBD1. This CDR3 is built from 12 residues. Germline V gene data show CDR1 as SGHNT and CDR2 as YYREEE (reference sequence). With V trimmed by 3 bases and J by 11 bases, 4 bases remained unmatched.

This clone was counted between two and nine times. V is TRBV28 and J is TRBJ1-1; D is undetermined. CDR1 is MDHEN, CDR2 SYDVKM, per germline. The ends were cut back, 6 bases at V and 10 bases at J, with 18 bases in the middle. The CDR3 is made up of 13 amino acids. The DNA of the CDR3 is TGTGCCAGCAGCATGGTAACAGCCTCCGGAGCTTTCTTT. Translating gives CASSMVTASGAFF.

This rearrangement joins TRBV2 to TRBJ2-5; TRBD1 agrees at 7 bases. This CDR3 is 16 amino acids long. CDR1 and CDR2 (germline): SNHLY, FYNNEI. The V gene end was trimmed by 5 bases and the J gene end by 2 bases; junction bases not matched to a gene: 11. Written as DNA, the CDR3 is TGTGCCAGCAGTTCTATAACAGGGGAAGGTCAAGAGACCCAGTACTTC. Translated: CASSSITGEGQETQYF.

The CDR3 DNA is TGCAGCGTTGGGGCGGGCGGGGGCCCCTACGAGCAGTACTTC. Translating gives CSVGAGGGPYEQYF. The V and J genes are TRBV29-1 and TRBJ2-7; tentatively, D is TRBD2 (7 bases). The germline gives CDR1 SQVTM, CDR2 ANQGSEA. This CDR3 has 14 residues. V gave up 4 bases and J gave up 2 bases, with 15 bases separating them.